This T cell receptor beta chain was profiled in a study of cytomegalovirus exposure and HLA in healthy donors. Study results and limitations: A link between a missense DCLRE1C variant and TCR beta V- and J-gene trimming emerged from a later analysis.

Primers for the PCR totalled 60 Vbeta and 13 Jbeta. TCRdb's copy holds only in-frame clones and misses some; the assay was immunoSEQ multiplex PCR. The data show about 150,000 clones, around 67% seen once. To note about this clone: What it recognizes is unknown.

V shed 3 bases, J shed 8 bases, and the junction held 6 bases outside the gene matches. The CDR3 runs to 15 residues. Germline V lookup: CDR1 SGHRS, CDR2 YFSETQ. This TCR came from a woman under 30 in good health and CMV-seronegative. The chain carries TRBV5-1 and TRBJ1-6, with TRBD1 identical over 9 bases. Sequenced: PBMCs. CDR3 sequence: CASSWDRVGDSPLHF. CDR3 coding DNA: TGCGCCAGCAGCTGGGACAGGGTAGGAGATTCACCCCTCCACTTT.